Below are 27 T cell receptor beta chains sequenced from a single sample in a study of CD8 T cells in Susac syndrome. It was with random hexamers that roughly 0.45 to 1 ug RNA was reverse transcribed. Each CDR3 protein is one row after TCRdb ran MiXCR on the immunoSEQ multiplex PCR reads. The data show around 200,000 distinct CDR3 sequences, with more than 90% seen just once and around 0.093% held by the top ten. The sequenced material came from CD4+ T cells from PBMCs. These receptors were taken from a human donor with multiple sclerosis.

The V gene is TRBV20-1, the J gene TRBJ2-7; D is perhaps TRBD1 (5 bases). The CDR3 totals 15 residues. V lost 0 bases, J lost 9 bases, and 21 bases lay in between. The germline gives CDR1 DFQATT, CDR2 SNEGSKA (reference sequence). The CDR3 DNA reads TGCAGTGCTAGAGATCCCCAGGGTCAGAGCCGAGGGCAGTACTTC. It specifies CSARDPQGQSRGQYF.

The chain links TRBV29-1 to TRBJ1-2, with 12 bases fitting TRBD1. V shed 4 bases, J shed 7 bases, and the junction held 7 bases outside the gene matches. The length of the CDR3 is 14 residues. The V gene's germline CDR1 is SQVTM and CDR2 ANQGSEA. As DNA, the CDR3 is TGCAGCGTTGTTAGGGGACAGGGGGCTTCTGGCTACACCTTC. Residues: CSVVRGQGASGYTF.

This clonotype was seen once. The rearrangement joins TRBV20-1 to TRBJ2-1, with 7 bases that match TRBD2. Germline V lookup: CDR1 DFQATT, CDR2 SNEGSKA (reference sequence). Losses at the gene ends were 1 base for V and 10 bases for J; bases not matched to a gene: 10. This CDR3 has 14 amino acids. For the CDR3, the DNA is TGCAGTGCTAGAGCTTATAGCGGGTACGGCGAGCAGTTCTTC. This sequence encodes CSARAYSGYGEQFF.

The chain combines TRBV14 with TRBJ2-7; D is perhaps TRBD1 (6 bases). The V end lost 2 bases, the J end lost 2 bases, and 19 bases lay between the germline ends. Germline V gene lookup returns CDR1 SGHDN and CDR2 FVKESK. The CDR3 extends over 17 amino acids. Here the CDR3 reads CASSQIRTGLVPYEQYF. The CDR3 bases are TGTGCCAGCAGCCAAATTCGTACAGGGCTCGTTCCCTACGAGCAGTACTTC.

The chain links TRBV6-5 to TRBJ1-1; D is possibly TRBD1 (5 bases). Germline V gives CDR1 MNHEY, CDR2 SVGAGI. Deletions cut 2 bases from V and 0 bases from J, with 10 bases between. The CDR3 is 15 residues long. In DNA form, the CDR3 reads TGTGCCAGCAGTTACAATTGGGGACTGAACACTGAAGCTTTCTTT. Its protein is CASSYNWGLNTEAFF.

The rearrangement links TRBV20-1 to TRBJ2-2, with D perhaps given as TRBD1 or TRBD2 (5 bases each). Looked up from germline, CDR1 is DFQATT and CDR2 is SNEGSKA (reference sequence). Trimming removed 5 bases from V and 3 bases from J, with 16 bases in between. The CDR3 spans 15 residues. CDR3 nucleotide sequence: TGCAGTGCTGTAAACACGGGGCCCTACACCGGGGAGCTGTTTTTT. Its translation: CSAVNTGPYTGELFF.

This chain joins TRBV3-1 and TRBJ1-6; D not certain. The CDR3 spans 13 residues. Between the trimmed V and J ends, which lost 0 bases and 8 bases, there was a span of 5 bases. Germline V gives CDR1 LGHDT, CDR2 YNNKEL (reference sequence). The CDR3, as DNA: TGTGCCAGCAGCCAAGATCTCCATTCACCCCTCCACTTT. This sequence encodes CASSQDLHSPLHF.

The genes are TRBV29-1 and TRBJ1-2, with D unclear. There are 11 residues in the CDR3. Trimming pared 3 bases from V and 13 bases from J, leaving 15 bases between. Germline values: CDR1 SQVTM, CDR2 ANQGSEA. The CDR3 DNA reads as TGCAGCGTTGAGACTTTGTACTTTCGCACCTTC. It specifies CSVETLYFRTF.

Concerning this clonotype itself: Compared with germline, one end of the junction differs, possibly owing to a read error. The chain joins TRBV20-1 to TRBJ2-1; 14 bases map to TRBD2. Germline loops: CDR1 DFQATT, CDR2 SNEGSKA (reference sequence). This CDR3 has 16 amino acids. This chain's CDR3 is CSASGLAGGSDNEQFF. CDR3 DNA sequence: TGCAGTGCTTCCGGACTAGCGGGGGGCTCCGACAATGAGCAGTTCTTC.

This sequence joins TRBV18 and TRBJ2-3; D might be TRBD1 or TRBD2, each matching 5 bases. Germline CDR1 and CDR2: KGHSH and LQKENI. V gave up 4 bases and J gave up 2 bases, with 13 bases separating them. CDR3 size: 15 residues. The CDR3 DNA is TGTGCCAGCTCACTGGGACCTGGGATCACAGATACGCAGTATTTT. Translation: CASSLGPGITDTQYF. Looking up the rest from reference TRBV18 and TRBJ2-3 gives the full variable domain: NAGVMQNPRHLVRRRGQEARLRCSPMKGHSHVYWYRQLPEEGLKFMVYLQKENIIDESGMPKERFSAEFPKEGPSILRIQQVVRGDSAAYFCASSLGPGITDTQYFGPGTRLTVL.

The V and J genes are TRBV5-1 and TRBJ2-1, with 14 bases fitting TRBD2. This CDR3 contains 15 residues. Germline CDR1 and CDR2: SGHRS and YFSETQ. V lost 3 bases to trimming and J lost 6 bases; unmatched junction nucleotides: 2. The CDR3 nucleotides are TGCGCCAGCAGCTCGGGACTAGCGGGGGTCAATGAGCAGTTCTTC. Its translation is CASSSGLAGVNEQFF.

This rearrangement joins TRBV15 to TRBJ1-3; 9 bases are shared with TRBD1. CDR1 and CDR2 from the germline V gene are LNHNV and YYDKDF (reference sequence). The CDR3 runs to 15 residues. J was trimmed by 2 bases and V by 3 bases; bases with no gene match: 2. The CDR3 loop is CATSSGTGPGNTIYF. CDR3 DNA sequence: TGTGCCACCAGCAGTGGGACAGGGCCTGGAAACACCATATATTTT.

This rearrangement joins TRBV20-1 to TRBJ2-7; D is ambiguous. CDR1 is DFQATT and CDR2 is SNEGSKA in the germline V gene (reference sequence). Trimming removed 3 bases from V and 0 bases from J, with 21 bases in between. This CDR3 comprises 17 residues. CDR3 sequence: CSASDSRIPLSSYEQYF. The CDR3 DNA reads TGCAGTGCTAGTGATTCTAGGATCCCGCTAAGCTCCTACGAGCAGTACTTC.

This chain joins TRBV28 and TRBJ2-5, with D possibly matching TRBD2 (6 bases). Germline CDR1 reads MDHEN; CDR2 reads SYDVKM. With 7 bases removed from V and 7 bases from J, the gap between germline ends came to 22 bases. This CDR3 contains 15 residues. This chain's CDR3 is CASTRGLHPDGTQYF. The CDR3 region has the DNA TGTGCCAGCACCCGGGGACTTCATCCTGATGGGACCCAGTACTTC.

The rearrangement joins TRBV30 to TRBJ1-5; D is undetermined. There are 13 residues in the CDR3. CDR1 and CDR2 (germline): GTSNPN, SVGIG (reference sequence). CDR3 bases: TGTGCAACGAGTGCGGAGTCCGGCGCTCCCCAGCATTTT. This translates into CATSAESGAPQHF.

The CDR3 region has the DNA TGCGCCAGCAGCTTCGGGACTAGGTGGGCAGATACGCAGTATTTT. Encoded protein: CASSFGTRWADTQYF. The J gene is TRBJ2-3, the V gene TRBV5-1, with 8 positions matching TRBD2. The germline V gene has CDR1 SGHRS and CDR2 YFSETQ. V was pared by 2 bases and J by 4 bases, with 6 bases of the junction left unmatched. The CDR3 totals 15 residues.

V and J are TRBV7-2 and TRBJ2-3; D is ambiguous. The CDR3 consists of 14 residues. The V and J ends lost 5 bases and 2 bases respectively, with 11 bases between them. CDR1 is SGHTA, CDR2 FQGNSA, per germline. The CDR3, as DNA: TGTGCCAGCAGCCCCATGGTGAACACAGATACGCAGTATTTT. This codes for CASSPMVNTDTQYF.

In its sample, this clonotype was seen once. The gene calls are TRBV3-1 and TRBJ1-2; the D gene is possibly TRBD1 (6 bases). Trimming cost V 0 bases and J 4 bases, with 9 bases left between them. This CDR3 region has 14 residues. Germline CDR1 and CDR2: LGHDT and YNNKEL (reference sequence). CDR3 coding DNA: TGTGCCAGCAGCCAAGAGGGAGGGGGCTATGGCTACACCTTC. Its translation is CASSQEGGGYGYTF.

The J gene is TRBJ2-2, the V gene TRBV30; 7 nucleotides agree with TRBD1. This CDR3 region has 16 residues. V trimming: 3 bases; J trimming: 0 bases; junction bases outside the gene matches: 7. Germline CDR1 reads GTSNPN; CDR2 reads SVGIG (reference sequence). The CDR3 DNA follows: TGTGCCTGGAGATCCCCGGGACAGACGAACACCGGGGAGCTGTTTTTT. It yields the protein CAWRSPGQTNTGELFF.

The J gene is TRBJ1-6, the V gene TRBV28; D is perhaps TRBD1 (5 bases). Looked up from germline, CDR1 is MDHEN and CDR2 is SYDVKM. The CDR3 totals 17 residues. Trimming pared 2 bases from V and 7 bases from J, leaving 18 bases between. For the CDR3, the DNA is TGTGCCAGCAGTTTAACCGTGGGGGTCACGGAAAATTCACCCCTCCACTTT. Protein sequence: CASSLTVGVTENSPLHF.

V is TRBV5-4 and J is TRBJ2-5; no reliable D call. CDR3 length: 13 amino acids. V lost 2 bases, J lost 5 bases, and 10 bases lay in between. CDR1 is SGHNT and CDR2 is YYREEE in the germline V gene (reference sequence). The CDR3 coding sequence is TGTGCCAGCAGCTTCAGCCATGGTGAGACCCAGTACTTC. Protein sequence: CASSFSHGETQYF. The full variable domain, rest sourced from reference TRBV5-4 and TRBJ2-5, is ETGVTQSPTHLIKTRGQQVTLRCSSQSGHNTVSWYQQALGQGPQFIFQYYREEENGRGNFPPRFSGLQFPNYSSELNVNALELDDSALYLCASSFSHGETQYFGPGTRLLVL.

The chain joins TRBV9 to TRBJ2-1; 9 nucleotides agree with TRBD2. V was pared by 4 bases and J by 3 bases, with 11 bases of the junction left unmatched. The CDR3 loop spans 17 amino acids. Germline V gene lookup returns CDR1 SGDLS and CDR2 YYNGEE. CDR3 DNA: TGTGCCAGCAGCTATTCCCCCAGCGGGGGGATCTACAATGAGCAGTTCTTC. This sequence encodes CASSYSPSGGIYNEQFF.

The chain employs TRBV6-2 or TRBV6-3 and TRBJ1-2; D is unresolved. Germline assignment: CDR1 MNHEY and CDR2 SVGEGT. The CDR3 is 12 residues long. Between the trimmed V and J ends, which lost 6 bases and 6 bases, there was a span of 11 bases. The CDR3 bases are TGTGCCAGCAGCGATTTTATGAATGGCTACACCTTC. This encodes CASSDFMNGYTF.

This chain joins TRBV7-8 and TRBJ2-3; 8 bases align to TRBD1. CDR1 and CDR2 (germline): SGHVS, FQNEAQ. V lost 4 bases, J lost 1 base, and 4 bases stayed unmatched. The CDR3 is made up of 15 amino acids. CDR3 loop: CASSSLDRGTDTQYF. Here the CDR3 DNA reads TGTGCCAGCAGCTCACTGGACAGGGGCACAGATACGCAGTATTTT.

This clonotype was seen once. The chain carries TRBV29-1 and TRBJ2-7; a possible D gene is TRBD1 (7 bases). The V and J ends lost 4 bases and 2 bases respectively, with 12 bases between them. The CDR3 runs 13 residues. Germline V lookup: CDR1 SQVTM, CDR2 ANQGSEA. The chain's CDR3 is CSVARGTAYEQYF. The CDR3 bases are TGCAGCGTTGCCCGCGGGACAGCCTACGAGCAGTACTTC.

The genes are TRBV20-1 and TRBJ1-2; unclear D gene. Trimming took off 5 bases at V and 6 bases at J, with 16 bases between the two ends. Germline V gives CDR1 DFQATT, CDR2 SNEGSKA (reference sequence). The CDR3 is 13 amino acids. The CDR3 here is CSAPLEWENGYTF. In DNA form, the CDR3 reads TGCAGTGCTCCGTTGGAGTGGGAGAATGGCTACACCTTC.

The chain combines TRBV29-1 with TRBJ2-2, with 8 bases fitting TRBD1. The ends lost 8 bases at V and 0 bases at J; junction bases unmatched: 17. The germline V gene has CDR1 SQVTM and CDR2 ANQGSEA. This CDR3 is built from 18 residues. The CDR3 here is CSPGEFDRGPTNTGELFF. CDR3 DNA sequence: TGCAGCCCAGGGGAATTCGACAGGGGACCGACGAACACCGGGGAGCTGTTTTTT.